The clone carrying this T cell receptor beta chain came up many times. Its antigen remains unknown. CDR1 and CDR2 (germline): SEHNR, FQNEAQ (reference sequence). The CDR3 is made up of 14 amino acids. Trimming removed 5 bases at V and 1 base at J, with 11 bases between. All patients were treatment-naive before thyroid surgery. Per the authors' pipeline: Clinicopathological groups differed in CDR3, with these differences serving to build a distant-metastasis classifier for papillary thyroid cancer. Via MiXCR, TCRdb re-called the PCR reads. TCRdb's processing, not the authors', yielded these V and J calls. The sample consists of roughly 35,000 clones, approximately 15% of them appearing once. The data are from a study of metastatic and nonmetastatic thyroid tumors. Study background: The study looked at repertoires side by side in blood and in tumor or nodule tissue from malignant and benign thyroid patients. Study-wide results and limits: The reported finding was significantly higher TCR beta diversity in malignant thyroid tumors relative to benign nodules, in blood and tumor.

The receptor was derived from a female donor with papillary thyroid cancer or a benign thyroid nodule (not recorded which). Some clones in this sample may be carry-over from other donors' samples. The sequenced material came from blood. This chain connects TRBV7-9 to TRBJ1-2; D may be TRBD1 (6 bases). In DNA, the CDR3 is TGTGCCAGCAGCCTCGGACAGAATAACTATGGCTACACCTTC. Its translation: CASSLGQNNYGYTF.